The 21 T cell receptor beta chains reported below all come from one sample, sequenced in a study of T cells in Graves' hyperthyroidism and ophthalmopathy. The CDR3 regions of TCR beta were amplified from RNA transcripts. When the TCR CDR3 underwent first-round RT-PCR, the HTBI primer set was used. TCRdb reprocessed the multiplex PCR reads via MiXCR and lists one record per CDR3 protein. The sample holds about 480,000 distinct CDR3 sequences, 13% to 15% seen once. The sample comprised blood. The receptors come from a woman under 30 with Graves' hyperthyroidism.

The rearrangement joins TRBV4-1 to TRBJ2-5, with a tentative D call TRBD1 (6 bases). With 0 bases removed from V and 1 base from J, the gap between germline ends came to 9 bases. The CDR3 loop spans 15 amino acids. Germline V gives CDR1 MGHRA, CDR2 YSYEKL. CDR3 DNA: TGCGCCAGCAGCCAAGACGGACAGAGCCAAGAGACCCAGTACTTC. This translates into CASSQDGQSQETQYF.

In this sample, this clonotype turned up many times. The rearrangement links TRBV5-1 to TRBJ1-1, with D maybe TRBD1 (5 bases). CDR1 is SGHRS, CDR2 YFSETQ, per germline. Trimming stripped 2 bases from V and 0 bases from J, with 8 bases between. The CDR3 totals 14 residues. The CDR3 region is CASSFGGLNTEAFF. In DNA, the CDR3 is TGCGCCAGCAGCTTCGGGGGATTGAACACTGAAGCTTTCTTT.

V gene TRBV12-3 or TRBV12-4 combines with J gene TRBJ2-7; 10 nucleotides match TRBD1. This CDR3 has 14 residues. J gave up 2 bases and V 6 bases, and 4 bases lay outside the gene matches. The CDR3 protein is CASSRQGAAYEQYF. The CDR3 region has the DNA TGTGCCAGCAGCCGACAGGGGGCGGCCTACGAGCAGTACTTC.

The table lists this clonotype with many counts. CDR3 bases: TGTGCCAGTAGTATAACACCCTATGGCTACACCTTC. This codes for CASSITPYGYTF. The J gene is TRBJ1-2, the V gene TRBV19; D is uncertain. The germline V gene has CDR1 LNHDA and CDR2 SQIVND (reference sequence). This CDR3 contains 12 residues. The V end was cut by 2 bases, the J end by 4 bases, with 5 bases between.

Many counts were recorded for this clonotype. CDR3 sequence reads: CASSSLLNSPLHF. CDR3 coding DNA: TGTGCCAGCAGCTCCTTACTTAATTCACCCCTCCACTTT. The chain is built from TRBV7-9 and TRBJ1-6; D is unresolved. Trimming shortened V by 4 bases and J by 6 bases, and 7 bases separated the two germline ends. Germline CDR1 and CDR2: SEHNR and FQNEAQ (reference sequence). The CDR3 consists of 13 residues.

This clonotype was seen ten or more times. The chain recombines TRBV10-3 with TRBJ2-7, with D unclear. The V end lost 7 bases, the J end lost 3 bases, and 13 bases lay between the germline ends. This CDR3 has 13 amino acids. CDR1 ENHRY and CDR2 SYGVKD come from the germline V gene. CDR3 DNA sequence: TGTGCCATCACTCCGTACCCCGGCTACGAGCAGTACGTC. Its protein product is CAITPYPGYEQYV.

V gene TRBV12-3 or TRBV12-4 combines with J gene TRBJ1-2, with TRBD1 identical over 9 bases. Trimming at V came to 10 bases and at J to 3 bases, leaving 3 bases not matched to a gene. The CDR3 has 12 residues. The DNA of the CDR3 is TGTGCCACCGGGACAGGGTACTATGGCTACACCTTC. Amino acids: CATGTGYYGYTF.

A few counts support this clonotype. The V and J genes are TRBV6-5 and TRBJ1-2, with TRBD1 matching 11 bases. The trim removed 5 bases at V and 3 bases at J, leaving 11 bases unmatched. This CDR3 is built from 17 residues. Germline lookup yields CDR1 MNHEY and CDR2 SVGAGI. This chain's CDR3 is CASSTVPGQGEDYGYTF. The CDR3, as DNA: TGTGCCAGCAGTACTGTCCCGGGACAGGGGGAGGACTATGGCTACACCTTC.

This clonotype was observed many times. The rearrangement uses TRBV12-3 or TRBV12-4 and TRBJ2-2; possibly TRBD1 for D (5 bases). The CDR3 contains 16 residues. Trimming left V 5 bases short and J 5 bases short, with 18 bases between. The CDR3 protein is CASSPVFGQGTGELFF. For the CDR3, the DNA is TGTGCCAGCAGTCCCGTATTTGGGCAGGGTACCGGGGAGCTGTTTTTT.

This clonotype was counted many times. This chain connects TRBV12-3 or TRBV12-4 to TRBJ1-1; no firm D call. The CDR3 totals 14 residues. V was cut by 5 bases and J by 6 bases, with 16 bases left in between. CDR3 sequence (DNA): TGTGCCAGCAGTGGATCAGCCCGGATAGCTGAAGCTTTCTTT. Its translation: CASSGSARIAEAFF.

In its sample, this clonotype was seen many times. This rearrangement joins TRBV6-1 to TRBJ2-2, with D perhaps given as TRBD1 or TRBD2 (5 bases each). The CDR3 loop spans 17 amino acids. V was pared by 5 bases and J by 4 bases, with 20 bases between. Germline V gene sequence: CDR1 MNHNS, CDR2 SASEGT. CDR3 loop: CASSQTLARGGTGELFF. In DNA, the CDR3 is TGTGCCAGCAGTCAGACCTTAGCGAGGGGCGGCACCGGGGAGCTGTTTTTT.

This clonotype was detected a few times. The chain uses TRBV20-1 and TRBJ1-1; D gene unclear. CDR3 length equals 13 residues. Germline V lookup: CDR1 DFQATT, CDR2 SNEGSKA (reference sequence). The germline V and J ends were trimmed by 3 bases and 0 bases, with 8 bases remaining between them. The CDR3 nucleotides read TGCAGTGCTAGGATAAATTTGAACACTGAAGCTTTCTTT. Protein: CSARINLNTEAFF.

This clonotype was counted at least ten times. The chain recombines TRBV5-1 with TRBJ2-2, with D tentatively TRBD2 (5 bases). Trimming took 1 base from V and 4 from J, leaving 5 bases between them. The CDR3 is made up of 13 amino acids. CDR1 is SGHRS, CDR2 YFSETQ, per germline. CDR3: CASSLTSTGELFF. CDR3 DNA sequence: TGCGCCAGCAGCTTGACTAGCACCGGGGAGCTGTTTTTT.

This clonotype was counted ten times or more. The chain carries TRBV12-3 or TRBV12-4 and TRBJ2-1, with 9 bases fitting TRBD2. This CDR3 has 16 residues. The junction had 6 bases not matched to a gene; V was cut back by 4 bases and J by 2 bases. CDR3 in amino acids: CASSSTSSGAYNEQFF. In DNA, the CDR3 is TGTGCCAGCAGTTCGACCTCTAGCGGGGCCTACAATGAGCAGTTCTTC.

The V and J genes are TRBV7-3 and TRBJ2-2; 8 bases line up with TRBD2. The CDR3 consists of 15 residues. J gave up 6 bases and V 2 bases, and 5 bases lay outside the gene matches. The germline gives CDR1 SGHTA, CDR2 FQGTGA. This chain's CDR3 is CASSLGPSGPGELFF. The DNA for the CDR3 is TGTGCCAGCAGCTTAGGCCCTAGCGGGCCCGGGGAGCTGTTTTTT.

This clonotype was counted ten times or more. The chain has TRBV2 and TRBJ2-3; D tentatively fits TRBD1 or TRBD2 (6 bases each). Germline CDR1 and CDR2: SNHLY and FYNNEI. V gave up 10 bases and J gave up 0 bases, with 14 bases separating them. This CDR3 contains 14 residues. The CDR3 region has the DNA TGTGCCAATAAACGGGGGCCTAGCACAGATACGCAGTATTTT. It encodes CANKRGPSTDTQYF.

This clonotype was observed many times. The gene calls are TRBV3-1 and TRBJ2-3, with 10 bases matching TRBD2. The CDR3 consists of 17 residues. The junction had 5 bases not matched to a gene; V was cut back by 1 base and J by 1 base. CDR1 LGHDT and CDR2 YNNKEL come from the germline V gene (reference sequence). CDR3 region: CASSQGSTSGGTDTQYF. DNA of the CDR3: TGTGCCAGCAGCCAAGGGTCAACTAGCGGGGGCACAGATACGCAGTATTTT.

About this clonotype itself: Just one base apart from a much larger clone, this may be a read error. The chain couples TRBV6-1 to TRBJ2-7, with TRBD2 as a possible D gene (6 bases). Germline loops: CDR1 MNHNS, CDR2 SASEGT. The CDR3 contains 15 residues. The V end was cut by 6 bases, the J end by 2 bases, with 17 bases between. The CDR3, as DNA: TGTGCCAGCAGCGGCGGGGCGGCCGGCCCCTACGAGCAGTACTTC. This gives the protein CASSGGAAGPYEQYF.

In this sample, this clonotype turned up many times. CDR3 residues: CASSPGAGGYNEQFF. In DNA form, the CDR3 reads TGTGCCAGCTCACCAGGGGCGGGAGGCTACAATGAGCAGTTCTTC. The gene calls are TRBV18 and TRBJ2-1; 8 nucleotides align to TRBD2. The CDR3 totals 15 residues. Germline trimming cut 2 bases from V and 3 bases from J; bases unmatched to any gene: 3. The germline V gene has CDR1 KGHSH and CDR2 LQKENI.

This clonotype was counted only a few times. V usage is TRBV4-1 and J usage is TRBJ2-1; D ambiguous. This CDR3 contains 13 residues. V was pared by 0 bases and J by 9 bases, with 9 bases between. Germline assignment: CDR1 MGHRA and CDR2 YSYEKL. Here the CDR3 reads CASSQDVATEQFF. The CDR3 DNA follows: TGCGCCAGCAGCCAAGATGTAGCCACTGAGCAGTTCTTC.

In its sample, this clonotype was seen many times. The CDR3: CASSTGASYEQYF. CDR3 bases: TGTGCCAGCAGTACTGGGGCCTCCTACGAGCAGTACTTC. The genes are TRBV6-1 and TRBJ2-7; TRBD1 might be the D (5 bases). Trimming shortened V by 5 bases and J by 0 bases, and 8 bases separated the two germline ends. The germline gives CDR1 MNHNS, CDR2 SASEGT. The CDR3 totals 13 residues.